The rows below give T cell receptor beta chains drawn from one sample of a study of blood T cell repertoires in COVID-19. Only in-frame clones appear in the TCRdb table, and some are missing; sequencing was by immunoSEQ multiplex PCR. The sample lists over 50,000 clones; approximately 86% were seen once. Material: peripheral blood. These receptors were taken from a human donor in a cohort sampled during active COVID-19. CDR3s include the opening cysteine and the closing phenylalanine or tryptophan. A D gene is named only where the DNA matches it firmly. Expanded clones are given a class, and other clones once, few, many or no size at all.

clone_size d_call j_call v_call cdr3_nt cdr3_aa
NA NA TRBJ1-1 TRBV3-1/TRBV3-2 TGTGCCAGCAGCTTATCGACAGGATATAAAGCTTTCTTT CASSLSTGYKAFF
NA TRBD1 TRBJ1-2 TRBV27 TGTGCCAGCAGCCTTTCATTCGGACAGGGTGGGACCTATGGCTACACCTTC CASSLSFGQGGTYGYTF
NA TRBD1 TRBJ1-1 TRBV10-1 TGCGCCAGCAGCCTTGACAGGGCCACTGAAGCTTTCTTT CASSLDRATEAFF
NA TRBD1 TRBJ1-2 TRBV28 TGTGCCAGCCTATTCTGGGGACAGGGTGGAGGCTATGGCTACACCTTC CASLFWGQGGGYGYTF
NA TRBD2 TRBJ2-7 TRBV30 TGTGCCTGGAGCGCGGGAGGAGGCTCCTACGAGCAGTACTTC CAWSAGGGSYEQYF
NA TRBD1 TRBJ1-2 TRBV28 TGTGCCAGCAAAAGACAGGGGGGAAACTATGGCTACACCTTC CASKRQGGNYGYTF
NA TRBD2 TRBJ2-1 TRBV6-5 TGTGCCAGCAGTTACGGTAGCGGGGGCCGGCATGAGCAGTTCTTC CASSYGSGGRHEQFF
NA NA TRBJ2-1 TRBV15 TGTGCCACCAGCAGAGAAATTTGGACAGCCTCCTACAATGAGCAGTTCTTC CATSREIWTASYNEQFF
NA NA TRBJ1-6 TRBV9 TGTGCCAGCAGCGGTACCGGGGAAAGGACTTCACCCCTCCACTTT CASSGTGERTSPLHF
few NA TRBJ2-2 TRBV10-1 TGCGCCAGCTCCCTACAAAGGGGGACCGGGGAGCTGTTTTTT CASSLQRGTGELFF
NA NA TRBJ2-4 TRBV28 TGTGCCAGCAGTTTCGCCACGGTCTCCCAGGACATTCAGTACTTC CASSFATVSQDIQYF
NA NA TRBJ1-5 TRBV28 TGTGCCAGCAGAATACAGGGATTGGGGCCCCAGCATTTT CASRIQGLGPQHF
NA NA TRBJ1-2 TRBV7-2 TGTGCCAGCAGCAAGGACAGAGGTGGCTACACCTTC CASSKDRGGYTF
NA NA TRBJ1-1 TRBV2 TGTGCCAGCTCCCTAAGATGGAACACTGAAGCTTTCTTT CASSLRWNTEAFF
NA TRBD2 TRBJ2-5 TRBV27 TGTGCCAGCAGTCCCGTTATGAGGGTAGCGGGGCGGCAAGAGACCCAGTACTTC CASSPVMRVAGRQETQYF
NA TRBD2 TRBJ2-7 TRBV7-9 TGTGCCAGCAGCTCTCTGACTAGCGGGAGTAGCTCCTACGAGCAGTACTTC CASSSLTSGSSSYEQYF
NA NA TRBJ2-2 TRBV28 TGTGCCAGCAGTCGACCGGAGGGGTTTGACACCGGGGAGCTGTTTTTT CASSRPEGFDTGELFF
NA NA TRBJ2-3 TRBV19 TGTGCCACCTCCCGGGACACAGATACGCAGTATTTT CATSRDTDTQYF
NA NA TRBJ1-1 TRBV9 TGTGCCCCCCGGGGGAACACTGAAGCTTTCTTT CAPRGNTEAFF
few TRBD2 TRBJ2-1 TRBV19 TGTGCCAGTAGTCTCAAGGGACTAGCGTCAGGCAATGAGCAGTTCTTC CASSLKGLASGNEQFF
NA NA TRBJ2-7 TRBV18 TGTGCCAGCTCACCTCGCCGGGACATCGACTACGAGCAGTACTTC CASSPRRDIDYEQYF
NA TRBD2 TRBJ2-5 TRBV9 TGTGCCAGCAGCGCGACTAGCGGGAGGGCCCAACAAGAGACCCAGTACTTC CASSATSGRAQQETQYF
NA TRBD1 TRBJ1-5 TRBV4-3 TGCGCCAGCAGCCAGGGAAGGACAGGGGGCAATCAGCCCCAGCATTTT CASSQGRTGGNQPQHF
NA TRBD2 TRBJ2-1 TRBV9 TGTGCCAGCAGCAAAACAGGGACTAGCGCCTACAATGAGCAGTTCTTC CASSKTGTSAYNEQFF
NA NA TRBJ2-5 TRBV18 TGTGCCAGCTCACCTCGGCTAGAAGAGACCCAGTACTTC CASSPRLEETQYF
NA NA TRBJ2-5 TRBV19 TGTGCCAGTAGTAAGACTTGGCAAGAGACCCAGTACTTC CASSKTWQETQYF
few TRBD2 TRBJ2-1 TRBV28 TGTGCCAGCAGTTCCCGGACTAGCGGGAGCAACAATGAGCAGTTCTTC CASSSRTSGSNNEQFF
once TRBD1 TRBJ2-3 TRBV19 TGTGCCAGTAGCCGACAGGGGGCAAAGTATTTT CASSRQGAKYF
few NA TRBJ2-7 TRBV4-1 TGCGCCAGCAGCCAAATCGGGGAAGGGTCCTACGAGCAGTACTTC CASSQIGEGSYEQYF
NA NA TRBJ2-3 TRBV5-1 TGCGCCAGCAGCTGGGGGGCTAGCGGAGCGACAGATACGCAGTATTTT CASSWGASGATDTQYF
NA TRBD2 TRBJ2-2 TRBV11-2 TGTGCCAGCACGACAGGACTAGCGGGACCCGGGGAGCTGTTTTTT CASTTGLAGPGELFF
NA NA TRBJ1-1 TRBV9 TGTGCCAGCAGCGTAGATGGCAGGATGAACACTGAAGCTTTCTTT CASSVDGRMNTEAFF
few TRBD2 TRBJ2-2 TRBV2 TGTGCCAGCAGGAGGGGCGGACTAGCGACGAACACCGGGGAGCTGTTTTTT CASRRGGLATNTGELFF
NA TRBD1 TRBJ1-6 TRBV6-5 TGTGCCAGCAGTTACTCGTTAACAGGGGAATCACCCCTCCACTTT CASSYSLTGESPLHF
NA TRBD1 TRBJ2-3 TRBV7-2 TGTGCCAGCAGCGTCCGGACAGGGAACACAGATACGCAGTATTTT CASSVRTGNTDTQYF
few TRBD2 TRBJ2-2 TRBV7-2 TGTGCCAGCAGCTTAGCGGGAGGGCCGGCCGGGGAGCTGTTTTTT CASSLAGGPAGELFF
NA NA TRBJ1-4 TRBV24-1 TGTGCCACCAGTGGGCAGGGTCGGAATGAAAAACTGTTTTTT CATSGQGRNEKLFF
NA NA TRBJ2-3 TRBV11-2 TGTGCCAGCAGCTTAGGCGTTTTCACAGATACGCAGTATTTT CASSLGVFTDTQYF